This TCR beta chain appears in the sequencing data of a study of beta chain features in type 1 diabetes. The CDR3 consists of 16 residues. Germline loops: CDR1 LGHNA, CDR2 YSLEER. The trim removed 0 bases at V and 7 bases at J, leaving 10 bases unmatched. Reverse transcription of all isolated RNA meant that expressed TCRB transcripts were sequenced. For naive, central memory and regulatory T cell samples, reads averaged roughly 3.6 million. Profiled with immunoSEQ multiplex PCR; TCRdb holds only in-frame clones, not every one. The table has 300,000 to 350,000 clones, over 7% seen once. General study points: VDJ junctions from patients with type 1 diabetes contained fewer insertions and more deletions. TCRB CDR3 length was moderately but significantly reduced in all four CD4+ subsets of Type 1 diabetes patients.

Note on this clone: Its antigen is not identified.

V is TRBV4-3 and J is TRBJ1-2; 8 positions agree with TRBD1. Sequencing input: central memory CD4+ T cells from blood. This TCR derives from a young man with type 1 diabetes. CDR3 residues: CASSQDPAGGAGGYTF. In nucleotides, the CDR3 is TGCGCCAGCAGCCAAGACCCGGCAGGGGGCGCGGGTGGCTACACCTTC.